The T cell receptor (beta chain) described here comes from a study of shared clonotypes between healthy human individuals. TCRdb's copy holds only in-frame clones and misses some; the assay was immunoSEQ multiplex PCR. Of roughly 2.5 million clones in the sample, over 85% were seen once. The sequenced sample was naive CD4+ T cells sorted from blood. Subset given: CD45RA+ positively selected. The source of this sequence is a man between 18 and 29 years old in good health.

The CDR3 loop is CASSLGDRGNSPLHF. In DNA, the CDR3 is TGTGCCAGCAGCTTGGGGGACAGGGGTAATTCACCCCTCCACTTT. The J gene is TRBJ1-6, the V gene TRBV5-5; 10 bases line up with TRBD1. Germline-derived CDR1 and CDR2 are SGHKS and YYEKEE (reference sequence). The CDR3 sequence is 15 residues long. The V and J ends lost 0 bases and 6 bases, in that order; junction bases with no gene match: 0.